Following are 26 T cell receptor beta chains from one sample sequenced in a study of T-cell reconstitution after alpha-beta-depleted transplantation in children. Unique molecular identifiers were used to barcode this TCRbeta library. TCRdb re-derived calls from the PCR reads in MiXCR, one entry per CDR3 protein. The data contain 640,000 or so distinct CDR3 sequences, over 15% of them singletons. Sample: PBMCs from the stem cell graft donor, taken from the stem cell graft. The receptors come from a human donor who donated a stem cell graft to a child with acute myeloid leukemia.

This clonotype was observed a handful of times. The CDR3 DNA follows: TGCGCCAGCACCGAGGGGACAGGGGGTTTTCCCTTCGGGGATGAGCAGTTCTTC. It yields the protein CASTEGTGGFPFGDEQFF. The chain links TRBV5-1 to TRBJ2-1; 11 bases line up with TRBD1. Germline V gives CDR1 SGHRS, CDR2 YFSETQ. V lost 6 bases to trimming and J lost 8 bases; unmatched junction nucleotides: 19. The CDR3 covers 18 residues.

The CDR3 bases are TGCGCCAGCAGCTCCCCTGACAGGGGAGATACGCAGTATTTT. This codes for CASSSPDRGDTQYF. V and J are TRBV5-1 and TRBJ2-3; 8 bases map to TRBD1. From germline, CDR1 is SGHRS and CDR2 YFSETQ. J lost 5 bases, V lost 3 bases, and 5 bases had no gene match. The CDR3 is made up of 14 amino acids.

The table lists this clonotype with many counts. The chain recombines TRBV20-1 with TRBJ1-2, with 10 bases lining up with TRBD1. The V segment lost 3 bases and the J segment 4 bases; nucleotides outside the gene matches: 11. The CDR3 is 16 residues long. The germline V gene encodes CDR1 DFQATT and CDR2 SNEGSKA (reference sequence). CDR3 sequence: CSASLLEDRGTYGYTF. In DNA form, the CDR3 reads TGCAGTGCTAGCCTCCTGGAGGACAGGGGGACCTATGGCTACACCTTC.

There are many counts of this clonotype. The chain recombines TRBV20-1 with TRBJ1-1; D remains ambiguous. Looked up from germline, CDR1 is DFQATT and CDR2 is SNEGSKA (reference sequence). Trimming shortened V by 8 bases and J by 0 bases, and 10 bases separated the two germline ends. The CDR3 consists of 12 residues. The CDR3 loop is CSLADLNTEAFF. Here the CDR3 DNA reads TGCAGTTTGGCAGACTTGAACACTGAAGCTTTCTTT.

In this sample, this clonotype turned up many times. The chain employs TRBV29-1 and TRBJ1-1; the match to TRBD1 covers 7 bases. This CDR3 region has 12 residues. CDR1 is SQVTM, CDR2 ANQGSEA, per germline. V trimming: 6 bases; J trimming: 3 bases; junction bases outside the gene matches: 4. In DNA, the CDR3 is TGCAGCGTGGAGACAGGGTACACTGAAGCTTTCTTT. Residues: CSVETGYTEAFF.

In its sample, this clonotype was seen many times. The V gene is TRBV29-1, the J gene TRBJ2-1, with 11 bases matching TRBD2. The CDR3 sequence is 15 residues long. Germline trimming cut 7 bases from V and 9 bases from J; bases unmatched to any gene: 14. Germline V gives CDR1 SQVTM, CDR2 ANQGSEA. The CDR3 loop is CSAALLAGDPSEQFF. CDR3 DNA: TGCAGCGCCGCATTACTAGCGGGGGATCCGAGTGAGCAGTTCTTC.

Concerning this clonotype: This may come from a read error, since a much larger clone is one base off. The chain combines TRBV6-5 with TRBJ1-2, with 8 bases aligning to TRBD1. Germline V gene data show CDR1 as MNHEY and CDR2 as SVGAGI. The trim removed 4 bases at V and 1 base at J, leaving 14 bases unmatched. The CDR3 has 18 residues. The CDR3 DNA reads as TGTGCCAGCAGTTTAAATCCGAGGGACAGGCTTCATAACTATGGCTACACCTTC. Translating gives CASSLNPRDRLHNYGYTF.

V is TRBV9 and J is TRBJ2-1; the match to TRBD2 covers 8 bases. V lost 1 base to trimming and J lost 10 bases; unmatched junction nucleotides: 4. CDR1 is SGDLS and CDR2 is YYNGEE in the germline V gene. This CDR3 contains 13 residues. The CDR3 coding sequence is TGTGCCAGCAGCGTAAGGGAGCGGGGGGAGCAGTTCTTC. Translated, it gives CASSVRERGEQFF. Full variable domain (remainder filled in from reference TRBV9 and TRBJ2-1): DSGVTQTPKHLITATGQRVTLRCSPRSGDLSVYWYQQSLDQGLQFLIQYYNGEERAKGNILERFSAQQFPDLHSELNLSSLELGDSALYFCASSVRERGEQFFGPGTRLTVL.

This clonotype was detected many times. The CDR3 DNA is TGCAGTGCTAGAGACAGTAGGGCTGAGAATTACAATGAGCAGTTCTTC. This sequence encodes CSARDSRAENYNEQFF. The chain is built from TRBV20-1 and TRBJ2-1; D is ambiguous. The CDR3 runs 16 residues. Trimming cost V 0 bases and J 4 bases, with 16 bases left between them. In germline, CDR1 is DFQATT, CDR2 SNEGSKA (reference sequence).

The table lists this clonotype with a few counts. A much larger clone differs by one base, so this may be a read error. The rearrangement uses TRBV29-1 and TRBJ1-2, with a tentative D call TRBD1 (6 bases). CDR3 size: 12 residues. The germline V gene has CDR1 SQVTM and CDR2 ANQGSEA. The DNA of the CDR3 is TGCAGCGCGTCTGGGGGCAACTATGGCGACACCTTC. Protein product: CSASGGNYGDTF.

This clonotype was observed at least ten times. The gene calls are TRBV20-1 and TRBJ2-1, with D hard to call. The V end was cut by 0 bases, the J end by 4 bases, with 7 bases between. The CDR3 sequence is 13 residues long. Per germline, CDR1 DFQATT and CDR2 SNEGSKA (reference sequence). In nucleotides, the CDR3 is TGCAGTGCTAGAGATTGGGAATACAATGAGCAGTTCTTC. As protein: CSARDWEYNEQFF.

The table lists this clonotype with a few counts. The chain combines TRBV7-6 with TRBJ2-5; 9 nucleotides agree with TRBD1. V shed 5 bases, J shed 3 bases, and the junction held 13 bases outside the gene matches. Germline assignment: CDR1 SGHVS and CDR2 FNYEAQ. The CDR3 is made up of 17 amino acids. Here the CDR3 DNA reads TGTGCCAGCAGCCGCACCACTACCGGGACAGGGAAAGAGACCCAGTACTTC. Translating gives CASSRTTTGTGKETQYF. Full variable domain (remainder filled in from reference TRBV7-6 and TRBJ2-5): GAGVSQSPRYKVTKRGQDVALRCDPISGHVSLYWYRQALGQGPEFLTYFNYEAQQDKSGLPNDRFSAERPEGSISTLTIQRTEQRDSAMYRCASSRTTTGTGKETQYFGPGTRLLVL.

This clonotype was observed at least ten times. This chain connects TRBV6-5 to TRBJ2-2, with 7 bases matching TRBD1. The V segment lost 1 base and the J segment 4 bases; nucleotides outside the gene matches: 6. In germline, CDR1 is MNHEY, CDR2 SVGAGI. The CDR3 is 16 amino acids. The CDR3 DNA is TGTGCCAGCAGTTACTTCCAGGGGGTGGGCACCGGGGAGCTGTTTTTT. It yields the protein CASSYFQGVGTGELFF.

The DNA of the CDR3 is TGTGCCAGCAGACCACAGGGTTCCTACGAGCAGTACTTC. It yields the protein CASRPQGSYEQYF. This sequence joins TRBV7-8 and TRBJ2-7; D is possibly TRBD1 (6 bases). Germline lookup yields CDR1 SGHVS and CDR2 FQNEAQ. This CDR3 is built from 13 residues. Trimming took 6 bases from V and 1 from J, leaving 10 bases between them.

Remarks on this clonotype: The junction departs from germline at one end; a sequencing error may be responsible. The genes are TRBV20-1 and TRBJ2-7; 7 bases agree with TRBD2. In germline, CDR1 is DFQATT, CDR2 SNEGSKA (reference sequence). This CDR3 spans 17 amino acids. The CDR3 loop reads CCARGQASGWAVGEQYF. Written as DNA, the CDR3 is TGCTGTGCTAGAGGCCAGGCTAGCGGCTGGGCCGTAGGCGAGCAGTACTTC.

This clonotype was counted many times. The chain combines TRBV29-1 with TRBJ2-3; 7 bases agree with TRBD2. The CDR3 contains 14 residues. V gave up 4 bases and J gave up 6 bases; unmatched junction bases: 10. Germline CDR1 and CDR2: SQVTM and ANQGSEA. The CDR3 sequence: CSVGPGGYQDTQYF. CDR3 in DNA: TGCAGCGTTGGTCCCGGGGGGTACCAGGATACGCAGTATTTT.

This clonotype was recorded at least ten times. J is TRBJ2-5 and V is TRBV20-1; D ambiguous. Trimming cost V 3 bases and J 2 bases, with 13 bases left between them. The length of the CDR3 is 14 residues. CDR1 and CDR2 (germline): DFQATT, SNEGSKA (reference sequence). This CDR3 is CSASPELRQETQYF. The DNA for the CDR3 is TGCAGTGCTAGTCCCGAACTTAGGCAAGAGACCCAGTACTTC.

This clonotype was detected a few times. The gene calls are TRBV12-3 or TRBV12-4 and TRBJ1-1, with unresolved D. V lost 6 bases, J lost 5 bases, and 16 bases lay in between. The CDR3 consists of 14 residues. The CDR3, as DNA: TGTGCCAGCAGCCGCCGGGCGGTGGGGACTGAAGCTTTCTTT. Residues: CASSRRAVGTEAFF.

This clonotype was seen repeatedly, ten times or more. The V gene is TRBV7-8, the J gene TRBJ2-3, with D perhaps TRBD2 (6 bases). CDR1 is SGHVS and CDR2 is FQNEAQ in the germline V gene. V lost 2 bases to trimming and J lost 0 bases, with 9 bases between them. This CDR3 has 15 residues. The CDR3 coding sequence is TGTGCCAGCAGCTTATCGGGACTTAGCACAGATACGCAGTATTTT. Translating it yields CASSLSGLSTDTQYF.

Notes on this clonotype: At one of its ends the junction is not consistent with the germline gene, which may arise from a read error. This sequence joins TRBV28 and TRBJ2-4; weak D call: TRBD1 (6 bases). The CDR3 runs 15 residues. Germline lookup yields CDR1 MDHEN and CDR2 SYDVKM. CDR3 DNA sequence: TGTGCCAGCAGTCCCAGGACAGTAGCCGAAAACATTCAGTACTTC. Protein sequence: CASSPRTVAENIQYF.

This chain joins TRBV30 and TRBJ2-4, with 8 bases lining up with TRBD1. The CDR3 spans 14 residues. J gave up 1 base and V 3 bases, and 2 bases lay outside the gene matches. Germline V CDR1 and CDR2: GTSNPN, SVGIG (reference sequence). CDR3 protein: CAWSRGLAKNIQYF. The CDR3 DNA sequence: TGTGCCTGGAGCAGGGGGCTTGCCAAAAACATTCAGTACTTC.

The chain joins TRBV18 to TRBJ2-5; D gene unclear. V was cut by 3 bases and J by 4 bases, with 15 bases left in between. The CDR3 runs to 15 residues. Germline V lookup: CDR1 KGHSH, CDR2 LQKENI. CDR3 sequence reads: CASSPRNGQPETQYF. CDR3 nucleotide sequence: TGTGCCAGCTCACCGAGAAATGGGCAGCCAGAGACCCAGTACTTC.

This clonotype was seen many times. The chain combines TRBV7-2 with TRBJ1-4, with TRBD1 matching over 7 bases. Germline V CDR1 and CDR2: SGHTA, FQGNSA. CDR3 length: 15 residues. The trim removed 5 bases at V and 5 bases at J, leaving 8 bases unmatched. This chain's CDR3 is CASSGPGQSNEKLFF. The CDR3 DNA reads as TGTGCCAGCAGCGGACCGGGACAGTCAAATGAAAAACTGTTTTTT. Combining the CDR3 with reference TRBV7-2 and TRBJ1-4 gives the whole variable domain GAGVSQSPSNKVTEKGKDVELRCDPISGHTALYWYRQSLGQGLEFLIYFQGNSAPDKSGLPSDRFSAERTGGSVSTLTIQRTQQEDSAVYLCASSGPGQSNEKLFFGSGTQLSVL.

The sample holds many counts of this clonotype. V is TRBV20-1 and J is TRBJ2-5, with D tentatively TRBD2 (5 bases). Germline CDR1 and CDR2: DFQATT and SNEGSKA (reference sequence). The CDR3 length is 13 residues. Deletions cut 0 bases from V and 4 bases from J, with 9 bases between. As DNA, the CDR3 is TGCAGTGCTAGAGATGGAGGTCGAGAGACCCAGTACTTC. Its protein is CSARDGGRETQYF.

This clonotype appeared a few times. V and J are TRBV5-1 and TRBJ2-6, with D tentatively TRBD1 (5 bases). The germline CDR1 and CDR2 sequences are SGHRS and YFSETQ. The V end was cut by 4 bases, the J end by 3 bases, with 11 bases between. The CDR3 is made up of 15 amino acids. The DNA of the CDR3 is TGCGCCAGCAGCCCAGCAGGGTATGGGGCCAACGTCCTGACTTTC. Translation: CASSPAGYGANVLTF.

The chain is built from TRBV20-1 and TRBJ1-2, with D hard to call. The CDR3 is made up of 12 amino acids. The V end lost 6 bases, the J end lost 7 bases, and 15 bases lay between the germline ends. Germline-derived CDR1 and CDR2 are DFQATT and SNEGSKA (reference sequence). This CDR3 is CSANNLRGGYTF. CDR3 sequence (DNA): TGCAGTGCCAACAATCTTCGGGGTGGCTACACCTTC.